These 2 T cell receptor beta chains were all obtained from the same sample, sequenced in a study of blood T cell repertoires in COVID-19 (dated by TCRdb to about 2020). The library came from the immunoSEQ multiplex PCR assay. TCRdb stores this immuneACCESS table with in-frame sequences only. Part of the clones is absent; in the studies checked, under half of the shortfall reflects unresolved V genes, and no reason is known for the rest. This sample holds 180,000 or so clones; roughly 80% were observed only once. In total, the top ten clones hold around an eighth of the sample. Sequencing was carried out using PBMCs or T cells enriched from blood (not recorded which). These receptors were obtained from a man aged 55-75 years who had been exposed to COVID-19.

The chain is built from TRBV25-1 and TRBJ2-7; 8 nucleotides line up with TRBD1. J lost 2 bases, V lost 4 bases, and 13 bases had no gene match. Germline CDR1 is MGHDK and CDR2 is SYGVNS. The CDR3 length is 17 residues. The CDR3, as DNA: TGTGCCAGCAGTGGACCAGACCGGGACAGGAGGGCCTACGAGCAGTACTTC. It is translated as CASSGPDRDRRAYEQYF.

The rearrangement links TRBV24-1 to TRBJ2-5; D is perhaps TRBD2 (7 bases). Trimming left V 5 bases short and J 1 base short, with 10 bases between. Germline V lookup: CDR1 KGHDR, CDR2 SFDVKD. This CDR3 has 14 amino acids. CDR3 bases: TGTGCCACCAGTGCGGGGGGCCCCCAAGAGACCCAGTACTTC. Its protein product is CATSAGGPQETQYF.